These 30 T cell receptor beta chains were sequenced from one sample in a study of long-term antiretroviral therapy in people with HIV. At survey level, the immunoSEQ assay was run in its v3.0 version. The method was immunoSEQ multiplex PCR; TCRdb's version includes in-frame clones alone and lacks a portion of them. In the table there are approximately 20,000 clones, approximately 82% of which are singletons. This specimen consisted of unsorted PBMCs, obtained 0.5 years after starting antiretroviral therapy. All receptors come from a man aged 18 to 29 with HIV.

The chain combines TRBV6-5 with TRBJ2-3; D is undetermined. CDR1 is MNHEY and CDR2 is SVGAGI in the germline V gene. The CDR3 covers 13 residues. With 2 bases removed from V and 2 bases from J, the gap between germline ends came to 5 bases. CDR3 sequence: CASSYTPTDTQYF. In nucleotides, the CDR3 is TGTGCCAGCAGTTACACCCCCACAGATACGCAGTATTTT.

The V call is TRBV30, the J call TRBJ2-7; either TRBD1 or TRBD2 may supply D (5 bases each). Germline lookup yields CDR1 GTSNPN and CDR2 SVGIG (reference sequence). V was cut by 3 bases and J by 6 bases, with 12 bases left in between. The CDR3 runs to 12 residues. CDR3 DNA sequence: TGTGCCTGGAGGGGGGACCGTTCCGAGCAGTACTTC. It translates to CAWRGDRSEQYF.

This clone was counted a few times. The chain carries TRBV2 and TRBJ2-7; D is possibly TRBD1 or TRBD2 (5 bases each). Germline CDR1 SNHLY, CDR2 FYNNEI. This CDR3 is built from 13 residues. The V end lost 8 bases, the J end lost 3 bases, and 14 bases lay between the germline ends. The chain's CDR3 is CASLGTANYEQYF. Written as DNA, the CDR3 is TGTGCCAGCCTTGGGACGGCGAACTACGAGCAGTACTTC.

The chain recombines TRBV7-2 with TRBJ2-2; 7 positions match TRBD1. Looked up from germline, CDR1 is SGHTA and CDR2 is FQGNSA. Trimming cost V 4 bases and J 3 bases; bases outside gene matches: 8. The length of the CDR3 is 16 residues. CDR3 DNA: TGTGCCAGCAGCTCCGCAGGGGGTGAATACACCGGGGAGCTGTTTTTT. Translated: CASSSAGGEYTGELFF.

The chain carries TRBV7-2 and TRBJ2-1, with D unresolved. This CDR3 is 11 amino acids long. CDR1 and CDR2 from the germline V gene are SGHTA and FQGNSA. With 0 bases removed from V and 10 bases from J, the gap between germline ends came to 4 bases. Written as DNA, the CDR3 is TGTGCCAGCAGCTTAGCGGGCGAGCAGTTCTTC. Amino acid sequence: CASSLAGEQFF. Full variable domain (remainder filled in from reference TRBV7-2 and TRBJ2-1): GAGVSQSPSNKVTEKGKDVELRCDPISGHTALYWYRQSLGQGLEFLIYFQGNSAPDKSGLPSDRFSAERTGGSVSTLTIQRTQQEDSAVYLCASSLAGEQFFGPGTRLTVL.

J is TRBJ2-1 and V is TRBV19; D perhaps matches TRBD1 (6 bases). Germline V gives CDR1 LNHDA, CDR2 SQIVND (reference sequence). Trimming removed 7 bases from V and 8 bases from J, with 21 bases in between. This CDR3 spans 15 amino acids. The DNA for the CDR3 is TGTGCCAGTACCACGCCTATTGGACAGCCTTATGAGCAGTTCTTC. It specifies CASTTPIGQPYEQFF.

The chain couples TRBV27 to TRBJ2-3, with 11 bases identical to TRBD2. The germline V gene has CDR1 MNHEY and CDR2 SMNVEV (reference sequence). The CDR3 is made up of 16 amino acids. Germline trimming cut 3 bases from V and 2 bases from J; bases unmatched to any gene: 4. CDR3 sequence (DNA): TGTGCCAGCAGTTTTATGACTAGCGGGAACACAGATACGCAGTATTTT. It is translated as CASSFMTSGNTDTQYF.

For the CDR3, the DNA is TGTGCCAGCAGCCTACAGGGGAATCAGCCCCAGCATTTT. This gives the protein CASSLQGNQPQHF. The genes are TRBV6-5 and TRBJ1-5; 7 bases are a match to TRBD1. V lost 6 bases, J lost 4 bases, and 3 bases stayed unmatched. Germline CDR1 and CDR2: MNHEY and SVGAGI. This CDR3 region has 13 residues.

The CDR3 region is CASSLGHGSSYNEQFF. CDR3 DNA sequence: TGCGCCAGCAGCTTGGGGCACGGGAGCTCCTACAATGAGCAGTTCTTC. V usage is TRBV5-1 and J usage is TRBJ2-1; a weak D match, TRBD2 (6 bases). The length of the CDR3 is 16 residues. Between the trimmed V and J ends, which lost 0 bases and 0 bases, there was a span of 10 bases. Germline CDR1 SGHRS, CDR2 YFSETQ.

The rearrangement links TRBV2 to TRBJ2-2, with TRBD2 identical over 11 bases. CDR1 SNHLY and CDR2 FYNNEI come from the germline V gene. The V and J ends lost 3 bases and 3 bases, in that order; junction bases with no gene match: 9. CDR3 length: 18 amino acids. In DNA form, the CDR3 reads TGTGCCAGCAGTGACCCAGGTACTAGCGGGAGTTACACCGGGGAGCTGTTTTTT. Translating gives CASSDPGTSGSYTGELFF.

J is TRBJ2-1 and V is TRBV19, with D unclear. The length of the CDR3 is 18 residues. The V gene lost 5 bases and the J gene lost 4 bases, with 24 bases spanning the gap. CDR1 is LNHDA, CDR2 SQIVND, per germline (reference sequence). The CDR3 coding sequence is TGTGCCAGTAGTCCCTCGAGCGCCGAGGCCACCTTTTACAATGAGCAGTTCTTC. This sequence encodes CASSPSSAEATFYNEQFF.

The genes are TRBV9 and TRBJ2-5; D unclear. This CDR3 contains 13 residues. V lost 0 bases to trimming and J lost 5 bases, with 8 bases between them. Germline values: CDR1 SGDLS, CDR2 YYNGEE. The CDR3 loop is CASSVDPQETQYF. In DNA, the CDR3 is TGTGCCAGCAGCGTAGACCCTCAGGAGACCCAGTACTTC.

This chain connects TRBV7-9 to TRBJ2-1; TRBD1 or TRBD2 may be the D gene (5 bases each). Deletions cut 2 bases from V and 6 bases from J, with 11 bases between. Looked up from germline, CDR1 is SEHNR and CDR2 is FQNEAQ (reference sequence). This CDR3 has 14 amino acids. The CDR3 sequence: CASSLWGNPNEQFF. The CDR3 nucleotides are TGTGCCAGCAGCTTATGGGGGAACCCCAATGAGCAGTTCTTC.

The chain uses TRBV10-3 and TRBJ2-5; 7 positions match TRBD2. V gave up 3 bases and J gave up 3 bases; unmatched junction bases: 7. The CDR3 sequence is 15 residues long. Germline CDR1 is ENHRY and CDR2 is SYGVKD. Here the CDR3 reads CAISDIGAGEETQYF. Written as DNA, the CDR3 is TGTGCCATCAGTGATATTGGGGCGGGAGAAGAGACCCAGTACTTC.

CDR3 DNA: TGTGCCAGCAGCCCTATAGAACCCACCGGGGAGCTGTTTTTT. Its translation is CASSPIEPTGELFF. The V gene is TRBV14, the J gene TRBJ2-2; D call uncertain. Germline assignment: CDR1 SGHDN and CDR2 FVKESK. The CDR3 runs to 14 residues. With 4 bases removed from V and 4 bases from J, the gap between germline ends came to 10 bases.

This clone came up once. V gene TRBV7-2 combines with J gene TRBJ2-4; TRBD2 matches at 7 bases. This CDR3 has 14 amino acids. Germline trimming cut 0 bases from V and 6 bases from J; bases unmatched to any gene: 2. The germline V gene encodes CDR1 SGHTA and CDR2 FQGNSA. CDR3 loop: CASSLAGGGNIQYF. The CDR3 bases are TGTGCCAGCAGCTTAGCGGGGGGGGGAAACATTCAGTACTTC. Supplemented by reference TRBV7-2 and TRBJ2-4, the full variable domain reads GAGVSQSPSNKVTEKGKDVELRCDPISGHTALYWYRQSLGQGLEFLIYFQGNSAPDKSGLPSDRFSAERTGGSVSTLTIQRTQQEDSAVYLCASSLAGGGNIQYFGAGTRLSVL.

This chain uses TRBV5-4 with TRBJ2-4, with D possibly TRBD2 on 5 matching bases. Germline CDR1 reads SGHNT; CDR2 reads YYREEE (reference sequence). This CDR3 comprises 14 residues. Trimming pared 4 bases from V and 5 bases from J, leaving 13 bases between. The CDR3 here is CASSTPGVENIQYF. The CDR3 nucleotides read TGTGCCAGCAGCACCCCCGGGGTCGAAAACATTCAGTACTTC.

The chain links TRBV10-3 to TRBJ1-5, with D possibly matching TRBD1 (6 bases). The CDR3 extends over 14 amino acids. V lost 5 bases and J lost 1, with 9 bases in between. The germline gives CDR1 ENHRY, CDR2 SYGVKD. The CDR3 DNA reads as TGTGCCATCAGTTCGACAGGCAGCAATCAGCCCCAGCATTTT. Protein sequence: CAISSTGSNQPQHF.

This chain connects TRBV19 to TRBJ2-7; no reliable D call. The germline CDR1 and CDR2 sequences are LNHDA and SQIVND (reference sequence). The CDR3 consists of 15 residues. Deletions cut 3 bases from V and 2 bases from J, with 14 bases between. The CDR3 DNA reads TGTGCCAGTAGTATCTCTGAAGCTCCTACCTACGAGCAGTACTTC. This codes for CASSISEAPTYEQYF.

This chain uses TRBV5-1 with TRBJ2-7, with 11 bases lining up with TRBD1. CDR3 size: 14 residues. The germline V gene encodes CDR1 SGHRS and CDR2 YFSETQ. With 5 bases clipped from V and 4 bases from J, the junction kept 5 bases outside the gene matches. CDR3 nucleotide sequence: TGCGCCAGCAGTACCGGGACAGGGGGTTACGAGCAGTACTTC. Protein: CASSTGTGGYEQYF.

This chain uses TRBV4-3 with TRBJ1-1; 7 nucleotides line up with TRBD1. Germline CDR1 is LGHNA and CDR2 is YSLEER. After removal of 0 bases from V and 3 bases from J, the junction contained 16 bases not matched to a gene. The CDR3 sequence is 19 residues long. The CDR3 sequence is CASSQDEDRMGSRDTEAFF. CDR3 sequence (DNA): TGCGCCAGCAGCCAAGATGAGGACAGGATGGGCAGTCGAGACACTGAAGCTTTCTTT.

The chain recombines TRBV6-6 with TRBJ1-5; 7 bases are a match to TRBD1. The trim removed 6 bases at V and 3 bases at J, leaving 5 bases unmatched. The CDR3 spans 14 residues. Germline CDR1 is MNHNY and CDR2 is SVGAGI (reference sequence). The CDR3 DNA sequence: TGTGCCAGCAGCCGCAGGGGGAACAATCAGCCCCAGCATTTT. This codes for CASSRRGNNQPQHF.

The chain uses TRBV7-9 and TRBJ2-7; 7 bases align to TRBD1. Looked up from germline, CDR1 is SEHNR and CDR2 is FQNEAQ (reference sequence). The CDR3 covers 13 residues. V lost 6 bases, J lost 6 bases, and 8 bases stayed unmatched. CDR3 nucleotides: TGTGCCAGCAGTTCGAGACAGGGCGGCGAGCAGTACTTC. This gives the protein CASSSRQGGEQYF.

The chain has TRBV7-8 and TRBJ1-5; a weak D match, TRBD1 (6 bases). Per the germline V gene, CDR1 is SGHVS and CDR2 is FQNEAQ. Trimming pared 4 bases from V and 0 bases from J, leaving 16 bases between. The CDR3 is 17 amino acids. CDR3 loop: CASSSVGGRDSNQPQHF. As DNA, the CDR3 is TGTGCCAGCAGCTCCGTCGGGGGCCGCGATAGCAATCAGCCCCAGCATTTT.

This rearrangement joins TRBV6-6 to TRBJ1-1; 9 bases fit TRBD1. Germline CDR1 and CDR2: MNHNY and SVGAGI (reference sequence). The ends lost 2 bases at V and 3 bases at J; junction bases unmatched: 1. The CDR3 sequence is 14 residues long. The CDR3: CASSYNRGHTEAFF. As DNA, the CDR3 is TGTGCCAGCAGTTACAACAGGGGGCACACTGAAGCTTTCTTT.

The chain joins TRBV19 to TRBJ1-5, with a possible D match to TRBD1 (5 bases). Trimming cost V 6 bases and J 3 bases, with 15 bases left between them. In germline, CDR1 is LNHDA, CDR2 SQIVND (reference sequence). The CDR3 consists of 15 residues. In DNA form, the CDR3 reads TGTGCCAGTAGCCACACTTCCAGGGTCAATCAGCCCCAGCATTTT. The encoded protein is CASSHTSRVNQPQHF.

The V gene is TRBV18, the J gene TRBJ1-1; 7 bases agree with TRBD1. CDR1 KGHSH and CDR2 LQKENI come from the germline V gene. This CDR3 has 14 amino acids. The V segment lost 3 bases and the J segment 7 bases; nucleotides outside the gene matches: 8. The CDR3 loop reads CASSPGQRAVEAFF. In DNA form, the CDR3 reads TGTGCCAGCTCACCGGGACAGCGAGCCGTTGAAGCTTTCTTT.

V is TRBV27 and J is TRBJ2-2; D not resolved. The CDR3 is made up of 13 amino acids. Trimming took off 0 bases at V and 2 bases at J, with 1 base between the two ends. In germline, CDR1 is MNHEY, CDR2 SMNVEV (reference sequence). CDR3 sequence (DNA): TGTGCCAGCAGTTTATCCAACACCGGGGAGCTGTTTTTT. Amino acid sequence: CASSLSNTGELFF.

The V gene is TRBV5-1, the J gene TRBJ1-2; D is ambiguous. Germline assignment: CDR1 SGHRS and CDR2 YFSETQ. This CDR3 spans 12 amino acids. Deletions cut 7 bases from V and 4 bases from J, with 11 bases between. The CDR3 DNA is TGCGCCAGCGCTCGATACCTCTATGGCTACACCTTC. This translates into CASARYLYGYTF.

V gene TRBV28 combines with J gene TRBJ2-3; perhaps TRBD2 as D (6 bases). The CDR3 contains 17 residues. V gave up 5 bases and J gave up 0 bases, with 18 bases separating them. Germline V CDR1 and CDR2: MDHEN, SYDVKM. CDR3 protein: CASSLRGYRGSTDTQYF. In DNA, the CDR3 is TGTGCCAGCAGTCTCCGGGGATACCGGGGGAGCACAGATACGCAGTATTTT.